This is a list of T cell receptor beta chains from one sample in a study of blood T cell repertoires in COVID-19. Libraries were prepared by immunoSEQ multiplex PCR; TCRdb keeps only in-frame clonotypes and omits some of them. The data show about 140,000 clones, approximately 89% seen once. The sequenced material came from peripheral blood. The source is a human donor in a cohort sampled during active COVID-19. The CDR3 runs from the conserved cysteine through the conserved F or W. Fields, in order: clone size, D gene, J gene, V gene, CDR3 protein, CDR3 DNA. D genes are given only for firm matches. Size tells how often a clone was seen (once, few, many) or the class of an expanded clone, and some rows leave it out.

once | TRBD2 | TRBJ2-1 | TRBV5-1 | CASSSGTSDYNEQFF | TGCGCCAGCAGCTCCGGGACTAGCGACTACAATGAGCAGTTCTTC
NA | NA | TRBJ2-1 | TRBV7-9 | CASSFSSGVPGIF | TGTGCCAGCAGCTTTTCATCGGGGGTTCCCGGGATCTTC
NA | TRBD1 | TRBJ1-2 | TRBV12-3/TRBV12-4 | CASGTGDYGYTF | TGTGCCAGCGGGACAGGGGATTATGGCTACACCTTC
NA | TRBD1 | TRBJ2-3 | TRBV2 | CASRTGTGKGTDTQYF | TGTGCCAGCAGGACCGGGACAGGGAAAGGCACAGATACGCAGTATTTT
NA | NA | TRBJ2-1 | TRBV6-5 | CASGKGNKDEQFF | TGTGCCAGCGGGAAGGGGAATAAGGATGAGCAGTTCTTC
NA | TRBD1 | TRBJ2-7 | TRBV29-1 | CSVEIQGRYEQYF | TGCAGCGTTGAAATACAGGGGAGATACGAGCAGTACTTC
NA | TRBD1 | TRBJ2-5 | TRBV7-2 | CASSLKPGQGETQYF | TGTGCCAGCAGCTTAAAACCGGGACAGGGAGAGACCCAGTACTTC
NA | NA | TRBJ2-6 | TRBV19 | CASSRTGANVLTF | TGTGCCAGTAGTAGGACAGGGGCCAACGTCCTGACTTTC
NA | TRBD1 | TRBJ1-4 | TRBV30 | CAWRTSRTGWPEKLFF | TGTGCCTGGAGAACTTCCAGGACAGGGTGGCCTGAAAAACTGTTTTTT
once | NA | TRBJ1-2 | TRBV29-1 | CSARGGARGYTF | TGCAGCGCCCGAGGGGGGGCGCGTGGCTACACCTTC
NA | NA | TRBJ2-3 | TRBV12-3/TRBV12-4 | CATQPTDTQYF | TGTGCCACACAGCCCACAGATACGCAGTATTTT
NA | NA | TRBJ2-1 | TRBV6-5 | CASSYSGMGEQFF | TGTGCCAGCAGTTACTCGGGCATGGGTGAGCAGTTCTTC
NA | NA | TRBJ2-7 | TRBV5-6 | CASSFTGSYEQYF | TGTGCCAGCAGTTTCACAGGGTCCTACGAGCAGTACTTC
NA | NA | TRBJ1-1 | TRBV6-5 | CASSYSTGYGGTEAFF | TGTGCCAGCAGTTACTCAACAGGGTATGGGGGCACCGAAGCTTTCTTT
NA | NA | TRBJ2-2 | TRBV6-4 | CASSGSGTPSPGELFF | TGTGCCAGCAGTGGATCCGGGACACCAAGTCCCGGGGAGCTGTTTTTT